Each of the 23 T cell receptor beta chains below was sequenced from the same sample in a study of T cells in Graves' hyperthyroidism and ophthalmopathy. TCR beta CDR3 regions were amplified from RNA transcripts. HTBI primers drove first-round RT-PCR of the TCR CDR3. Each CDR3 protein is one row after TCRdb ran MiXCR on the multiplex PCR reads. The sample includes 550,000 to 800,000 distinct CDR3 sequences, about 15% of them seen just once. The sample taken for sequencing was blood. The receptor source for this set is a man aged 18 to 30 with Graves' hyperthyroidism.

This clonotype has a handful of counts. The junction departs from germline at one end; a sequencing error may be responsible. The chain links TRBV5-1 to TRBJ1-1; D gene unclear. The CDR3 totals 13 residues. Germline values: CDR1 SGHRS, CDR2 YFSETQ. The CDR3 nucleotides are TGCGCCAGCAACTTGGGAGGGTACACTGAAGCTTTCTTT. Amino acid sequence: CASNLGGYTEAFF.

In its sample, this clonotype was seen a few times. The genes are TRBV19 and TRBJ2-7; 7 bases are a match to TRBD1. The V gene's germline CDR1 is LNHDA and CDR2 SQIVND (reference sequence). The V gene end was trimmed by 6 bases and the J gene end by 3 bases; junction bases not matched to a gene: 8. This CDR3 is built from 14 residues. The CDR3 sequence: CASRETGYNYEQYF. The CDR3 DNA reads as TGTGCCAGTAGGGAGACAGGGTACAACTACGAGCAGTACTTC.

This chain uses TRBV5-6 with TRBJ1-5, with D maybe TRBD1 (5 bases). The germline CDR1 and CDR2 sequences are SGHDT and YYEEEE. This CDR3 spans 14 amino acids. V was pared by 4 bases and J by 7 bases, with 15 bases between. The CDR3 spells CASSAYRQGQPQHF. CDR3 sequence (DNA): TGTGCCAGCAGCGCATACAGGCAGGGCCAGCCCCAGCATTTT.

This clonotype was recorded at least ten times. The rearrangement joins TRBV11-3 to TRBJ2-1, with 9 positions matching TRBD2. The V segment lost 3 bases and the J segment 9 bases; nucleotides outside the gene matches: 6. The CDR3 runs 14 residues. Germline CDR1 reads SGHNT; CDR2 reads YENEEA. The CDR3 nucleotides are TGTGCCAGCAGCTTTGGTAGCGGGAGTGGTGAGCAGTTCTTC. This codes for CASSFGSGSGEQFF. Using reference TRBV11-3 and TRBJ2-1 for the parts outside the CDR3, the full variable domain is EAGVVQSPRYKIIEKKQPVAFWCNPISGHNTLYWYLQNLGQGPELLIRYENEEAVDDSQLPKDRFSAERLKGVDSTLKIQPAELGDSAVYLCASSFGSGSGEQFFGPGTRLTVL.

The CDR3 protein is CAISAGLAGYNEQFF. The CDR3 DNA is TGTGCCATCAGTGCCGGACTAGCGGGATACAATGAGCAGTTCTTC. The gene calls are TRBV10-3 and TRBJ2-1; TRBD2 agrees at 12 bases. V lost 4 bases and J lost 4; bases outside the gene matches: 2. Germline V lookup: CDR1 ENHRY, CDR2 SYGVKD. This CDR3 region has 15 residues.

This clonotype was seen many times. V is TRBV7-2 and J is TRBJ2-3; TRBD2 agrees at 14 bases. Trimming removed 5 bases from V and 5 bases from J; junction bases left unmatched: 12. The CDR3 covers 18 residues. Germline CDR1 SGHTA, CDR2 FQGNSA. CDR3 nucleotides: TGTGCCAGCAGCCCCCGGGGACTAGCGGGAGAACTTCGAGATACGCAGTATTTT. The encoded protein is CASSPRGLAGELRDTQYF.

CDR3 nucleotide sequence: TGTGCCAGCAGCTTAGATCGGAGGGGACAGGGCCCATACTACGAGCAGTACTTC. Residues: CASSLDRRGQGPYYEQYF. The V and J genes are TRBV11-2 and TRBJ2-7; 9 positions match TRBD1. With V trimmed by 0 bases and J by 3 bases, 12 bases remained unmatched. This CDR3 is built from 18 residues. Germline V CDR1 and CDR2: SGHAT, FQNNGV.

This clonotype was detected a few times. This chain connects TRBV6-1 to TRBJ1-1, with 7 nucleotides matching TRBD1. Germline V CDR1 and CDR2: MNHNS, SASEGT. The CDR3 runs to 15 residues. V gave up 3 bases and J gave up 0 bases; unmatched junction bases: 4. The CDR3 protein is CASSDRQGMNTEAFF. In DNA, the CDR3 is TGTGCCAGCAGTGATCGACAGGGTATGAACACTGAAGCTTTCTTT.

This chain links TRBV10-2 with TRBJ1-1; D is undetermined. Deletions cut 7 bases from V and 4 bases from J, with 13 bases between. Germline assignment: CDR1 WSHSY and CDR2 SAAADI. The CDR3 has 13 amino acids. CDR3 loop: CASIDPEVTEAFF. The CDR3 coding sequence is TGCGCCAGCATAGACCCGGAGGTCACTGAAGCTTTCTTT.

The chain recombines TRBV5-1 with TRBJ1-4, with D tentatively TRBD1 (5 bases). CDR3 size: 15 residues. Per the germline V gene, CDR1 is SGHRS and CDR2 is YFSETQ. The ends were cut back, 4 bases at V and 0 bases at J, with 10 bases in the middle. The CDR3 reads CASSSGTATNEKLFF. DNA of the CDR3: TGCGCCAGCAGCAGCGGGACTGCAACTAATGAAAAACTGTTTTTT.

This clonotype was found many times. The CDR3 protein is CASSSQGGGNQPQHF. CDR3 bases: TGTGCCAGCAGTTCACAGGGAGGAGGCAATCAGCCCCAGCATTTT. V gene TRBV6-2 or TRBV6-3 combines with J gene TRBJ1-5; D possibly corresponds to TRBD1 (6 bases). The CDR3 has 15 amino acids. Trimming cost V 4 bases and J 2 bases, with 12 bases left between them. Germline V gene sequence: CDR1 MNHEY, CDR2 SVGEGT.

V usage is TRBV24-1 and J usage is TRBJ1-5; no clear D gene. Germline V gene lookup returns CDR1 KGHDR and CDR2 SFDVKD. V was trimmed by 2 bases and J by 0 bases, leaving 13 bases between them. This CDR3 is built from 17 residues. The CDR3 nucleotides are TGTGCCACCAGTGATTCCCAACAGCTTGGTAGCAATCAGCCCCAGCATTTT. It encodes CATSDSQQLGSNQPQHF.

J is TRBJ2-1 and V is TRBV7-3, with unresolved D. Trimming pared 8 bases from V and 2 bases from J, leaving 13 bases between. The V gene's germline CDR1 is SGHTA and CDR2 FQGTGA. This CDR3 spans 14 amino acids. The CDR3 is CASGKESTYNEQFF. Written as DNA, the CDR3 is TGTGCCAGCGGGAAAGAGTCAACCTACAATGAGCAGTTCTTC.

CDR3 coding DNA: TGTGCCAGCATTAAAGAGGGACTAGCGGGAGGGAGACAAGAGACCCAGTACTTC. This gives the protein CASIKEGLAGGRQETQYF. The V call is TRBV2, the J call TRBJ2-5; 16 positions match TRBD2. The CDR3 is 18 amino acids. V trimming: 7 bases; J trimming: 2 bases; junction bases outside the gene matches: 10. Germline V gene data show CDR1 as SNHLY and CDR2 as FYNNEI.

This clonotype was observed many times. The J gene is TRBJ2-3, the V gene TRBV12-3 or TRBV12-4; no clear D. The CDR3 spans 14 residues. V was pared by 4 bases and J by 0 bases, with 8 bases between. CDR3 sequence reads: CASSSPTSTDTQYF. As DNA, the CDR3 is TGTGCCAGCAGTTCTCCTACTAGCACAGATACGCAGTATTTT.

For this clonotype: One end of the junction varies from germline; a read error may be responsible. The chain is built from TRBV29-1 and TRBJ2-7; TRBD2 aligns across 14 bases. The germline V gene has CDR1 SQVTM and CDR2 ANQGSEA. There are 17 residues in the CDR3. The CDR3 protein is CSVGGTSGSTGLDEQCF. CDR3 in DNA: TGCAGCGTTGGCGGGACTAGCGGGAGTACTGGCCTCGACGAGCAGTGCTTC.

This clonotype was observed at least ten times. The CDR3 reads CAWNTGWTNEKLFF. For the CDR3, the DNA is TGTGCCTGGAATACGGGGTGGACGAATGAAAAACTGTTTTTT. V usage is TRBV30 and J usage is TRBJ1-4, with no clear D. The germline V and J ends were trimmed by 4 bases and 5 bases, with 14 bases remaining between them. The CDR3 loop spans 14 amino acids. Germline-derived CDR1 and CDR2 are GTSNPN and SVGIG (reference sequence). Full variable domain (rest looked up from reference TRBV30 and TRBJ1-4): SQTIHQWPATLVQPVGSPLSLECTVEGTSNPNLYWYRQAAGRGLQLLFYSVGIGQISSEVPQNLSASRPQDRQFILSSKKLLLSDSGFYLCAWNTGWTNEKLFFGSGTQLSVL.

The count of this clonotype is one. The chain employs TRBV20-1 and TRBJ1-2; D is perhaps TRBD1 (6 bases). Per germline, CDR1 DFQATT and CDR2 SNEGSKA (reference sequence). The V and J ends lost 6 bases and 3 bases respectively, with 14 bases between them. This CDR3 is built from 13 residues. CDR3 coding DNA: TGCAGTGCCCTGAGACAGGAATACTATGGCTACACCTTC. This translates into CSALRQEYYGYTF.

This clonotype showed up just a few times. CDR3 nucleotides: TGTGCCAGCAGCTCCGTCCCTGGGGCCAACGTCCTGACTTTC. Translating gives CASSSVPGANVLTF. V usage is TRBV7-2 and J usage is TRBJ2-6; D is unresolved. Trimming took off 4 bases at V and 2 bases at J, with 6 bases between the two ends. The CDR3 consists of 14 residues. The germline V gene has CDR1 SGHTA and CDR2 FQGNSA. The variable domain in full, completed from reference TRBV7-2 and TRBJ2-6, reads GAGVSQSPSNKVTEKGKDVELRCDPISGHTALYWYRQSLGQGLEFLIYFQGNSAPDKSGLPSDRFSAERTGGSVSTLTIQRTQQEDSAVYLCASSSVPGANVLTFGAGSRLTVL.

This clonotype was seen repeatedly, ten times or more. J is TRBJ1-1 and V is TRBV7-3; D is ambiguous. Deletions cut 2 bases from V and 0 bases from J, with 10 bases between. In germline, CDR1 is SGHTA, CDR2 FQGTGA. The CDR3 is 15 amino acids. This CDR3 reads CASSLRAVMNTEAFF. For the CDR3, the DNA is TGTGCCAGCAGCTTACGGGCAGTCATGAACACTGAAGCTTTCTTT.

The V call is TRBV3-1, the J call TRBJ2-7; 7 bases agree with TRBD2. V trimming: 1 base; J trimming: 7 bases; junction bases outside the gene matches: 1. CDR1 is LGHDT and CDR2 is YNNKEL in the germline V gene (reference sequence). The CDR3 totals 12 residues. The CDR3 DNA is TGTGCCAGCAGCCAAGTGCGGGGGGAGCAGTACTTC. It specifies CASSQVRGEQYF.

This clonotype showed up just once. The rearrangement uses TRBV5-5 and TRBJ2-7, with 8 bases that match TRBD2. CDR1 is SGHKS, CDR2 YYEKEE, per germline (reference sequence). V was clipped by 2 bases and J by 4 bases; unmatched bases: 11. This CDR3 spans 16 amino acids. The CDR3 nucleotides read TGTGCCAGCAGCTTTTTCCAGGCGGGAGGTGGTTACGAGCAGTACTTC. Residues: CASSFFQAGGGYEQYF.

This clonotype occurred many times. V usage is TRBV27 and J usage is TRBJ2-2; D is uncertain. Trimming shortened V by 2 bases and J by 3 bases, and 7 bases separated the two germline ends. The CDR3 runs to 14 residues. In germline, CDR1 is MNHEY, CDR2 SMNVEV (reference sequence). CDR3 protein: CASSLNRYTGELFF. Written as DNA, the CDR3 is TGTGCCAGCAGTTTAAACAGATACACCGGGGAGCTGTTTTTT.